The clone carrying this TCR beta chain was seen more than once but under ten times. Preparation of the TCRbeta library used unique molecular identifiers. Via MiXCR, TCRdb re-called the PCR reads, giving one row per CDR3 protein. The table lists roughly 220,000 distinct CDR3 sequences, around 12% of them singletons, with about 2.4% in the top ten. This entry is derived from a study of T-cell reconstitution after alpha-beta-depleted transplantation in children. Germline-derived CDR1 and CDR2 are MNHEY and SVGAGI. The V end was cut by 5 bases, the J end by 8 bases, with 16 bases between. The CDR3 is 14 amino acids.

The sample here was PBMCs from the stem cell graft donor, taken from the stem cell graft. The chain carries TRBV6-5 and TRBJ2-1, with D possibly matching TRBD2 (5 bases). The sequence was obtained from a human donor who donated a stem cell graft to a child with acute lymphoblastic leukemia. The CDR3 region has the DNA TGTGCCAGCAGTCACACTAGTCTATACGATGAGCAGTTCTTC. Protein: CASSHTSLYDEQFF.